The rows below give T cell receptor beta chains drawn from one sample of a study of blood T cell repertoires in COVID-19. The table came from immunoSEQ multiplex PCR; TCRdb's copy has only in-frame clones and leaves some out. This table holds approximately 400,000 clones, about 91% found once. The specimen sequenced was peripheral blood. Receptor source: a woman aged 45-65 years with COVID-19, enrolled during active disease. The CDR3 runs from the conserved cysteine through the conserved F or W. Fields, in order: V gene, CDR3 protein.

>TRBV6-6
CASQGYSGETYEQYF
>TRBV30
CAWGPGGNTEAFF
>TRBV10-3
CAITATDNEQFF
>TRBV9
CASSTGQGQWGAYNEQFF
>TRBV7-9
CASSSRQGIYYEQYF
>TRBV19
CASSIGQGRQSSYNEQFF
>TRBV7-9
CASSVSRAPSYEQYF
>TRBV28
CASSLSGQGEKLFF
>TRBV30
CACLQRGSTDTQYF
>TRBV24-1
CATSDVAGPSYNEQFF
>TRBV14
CASSQSYVYEQYF
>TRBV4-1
CASSQAGTGEAEAFF
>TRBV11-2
CASSPGTVSNQPQHF
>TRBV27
CASSGPGTKKLFF
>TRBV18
CASSQGGSPLHF
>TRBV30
CAWSATDREYGYTF
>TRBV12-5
CASGFWDSVYEQYF
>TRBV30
CAWNRQDRGSTEAFF
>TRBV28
CASSSGLPFRETQYF
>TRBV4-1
CASSQDRAASEKLFF
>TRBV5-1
CASSLRQGQADTQYF
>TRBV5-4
CASSRDRDDYGYTF
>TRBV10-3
CAIRQLQGAGEQYF
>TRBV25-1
CASGAGGIQETQYF
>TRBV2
CASSPGTGNTEAFF
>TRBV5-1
CASSLGRDQPQHF
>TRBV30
CAWKADRGDYEQYF
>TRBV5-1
CASSLRTGGGEAFF
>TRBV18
CASSPLVFTDTQYF
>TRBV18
CASSPPRQGTYGYTF
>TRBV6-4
CASSSEMNTEAFF
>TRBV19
CASSFRDRGTYQPQHF
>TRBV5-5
CASSLEGDNQPQHF
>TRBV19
CASSTRDRTQRKYF
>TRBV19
CASTQRRGGEKLFF
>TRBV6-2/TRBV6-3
CASSRLGYGSHEQYF
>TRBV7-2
CASSLVSVYEQYF
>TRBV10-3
CAISGTGGEQYF
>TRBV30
CAWASGGYDEQFF
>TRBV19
CASSTPGLADSYNEQFF
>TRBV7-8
CASSPEETSFSYEQYF